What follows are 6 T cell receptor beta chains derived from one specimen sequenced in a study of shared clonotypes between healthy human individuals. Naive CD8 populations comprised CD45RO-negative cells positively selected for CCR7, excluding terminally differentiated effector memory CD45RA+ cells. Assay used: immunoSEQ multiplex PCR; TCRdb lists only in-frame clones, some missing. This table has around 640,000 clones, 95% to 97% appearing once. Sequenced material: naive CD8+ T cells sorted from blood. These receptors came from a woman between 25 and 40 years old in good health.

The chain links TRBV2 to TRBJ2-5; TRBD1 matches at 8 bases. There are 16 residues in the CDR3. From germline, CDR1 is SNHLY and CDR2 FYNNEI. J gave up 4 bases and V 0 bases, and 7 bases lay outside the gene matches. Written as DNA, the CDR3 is TGTGCCAGCAGTGAAGCTAGACAGGGGAAGCGAGAGACCCAGTACTTC. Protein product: CASSEARQGKRETQYF.

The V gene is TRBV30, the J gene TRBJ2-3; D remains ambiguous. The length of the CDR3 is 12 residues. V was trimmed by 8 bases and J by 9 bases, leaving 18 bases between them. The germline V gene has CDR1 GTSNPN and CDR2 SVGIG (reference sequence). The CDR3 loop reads CAAKGALRTQYF. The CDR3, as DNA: TGTGCCGCTAAAGGTGCCCTGAGGACGCAGTATTTT.

The CDR3 loop reads CASSLASSYNEQFF. DNA of the CDR3: TGTGCCAGCAGCCTCGCCAGTTCCTACAATGAGCAGTTCTTC. The chain combines TRBV27 with TRBJ2-1; D ambiguous. The CDR3 runs 14 residues. With 6 bases removed from V and 1 base from J, the gap between germline ends came to 10 bases. Germline V gives CDR1 MNHEY, CDR2 SMNVEV (reference sequence).

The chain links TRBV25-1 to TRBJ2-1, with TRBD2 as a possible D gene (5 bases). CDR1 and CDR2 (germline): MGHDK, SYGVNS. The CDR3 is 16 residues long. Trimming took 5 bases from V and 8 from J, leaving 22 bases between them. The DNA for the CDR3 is TGTGCCAGCAGTCGCCCCAGCCGCGAGGGTCGTTATGAGCAGTTCTTC. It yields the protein CASSRPSREGRYEQFF.

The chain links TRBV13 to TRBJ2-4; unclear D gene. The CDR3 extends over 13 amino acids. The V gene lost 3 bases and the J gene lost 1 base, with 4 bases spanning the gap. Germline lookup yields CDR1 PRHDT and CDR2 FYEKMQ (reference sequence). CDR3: CASSFRAKNIQYF. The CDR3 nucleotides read TGTGCCAGCAGCTTTCGGGCCAAAAACATTCAGTACTTC.

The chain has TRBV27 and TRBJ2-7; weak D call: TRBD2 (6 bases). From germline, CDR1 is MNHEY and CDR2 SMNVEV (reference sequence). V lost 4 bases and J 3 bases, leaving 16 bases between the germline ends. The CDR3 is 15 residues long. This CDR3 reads CASSSRVADDYEQYF. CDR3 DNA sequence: TGTGCCAGCAGTTCCCGGGTAGCGGATGACTACGAGCAGTACTTC.